This T cell receptor (beta chain) was documented in a study of cytomegalovirus exposure and HLA in healthy donors. Looking at the study overall: Genetic ancestry analysis placed over 75% of the 350 to 500 donors that were genotyped in the Caucasian-associated cluster.

Both 60 Vbeta primers and 13 Jbeta primers went into the PCR. Repertoires were generated with immunoSEQ multiplex PCR, while TCRdb's copy carries only in-frame clones and drops some. The sample carries some 170,000 clones, around 82% recorded once. Comment on this clone: Its cognate antigen is unknown.

Study outcomes and limitations: HLA restriction was apparent for most CMV-associated TCR beta chains in a later analysis.

The sequencing input was PBMCs. This receptor was identified in a man aged 45-65 years in good health and CMV-seropositive.

CDR3 DNA: TGCGCCAGCAGCCTCGAGGGGGCGCGAGGCACTGAAGCTTTCTTT. Its protein is CASSLEGARGTEAFF. This chain links TRBV5-1 with TRBJ1-1, with 7 bases lining up with TRBD1. CDR3 length: 15 amino acids. Germline V gene data show CDR1 as SGHRS and CDR2 as YFSETQ. Germline trimming cut 4 bases from V and 4 bases from J; bases unmatched to any gene: 10.